The 23 T cell receptor beta chains in this list originate from one sample, sequenced in a study of blood T cell repertoires in COVID-19. The protocol was immunoSEQ multiplex PCR, while the TCRdb copy is restricted to in-frame clones and leaves out a portion. The table includes 120,000 to 150,000 clones, about 90% detected once. What was sequenced was peripheral blood. The source of these receptors is a woman aged 80 or older with acute or convalescent COVID-19.

This clone was observed a single time. The chain has TRBV18 and TRBJ1-3; TRBD1 matches at 9 bases. Germline V gives CDR1 KGHSH, CDR2 LQKENI. The CDR3 runs to 17 residues. V was pared by 3 bases and J by 4 bases, with 10 bases of the junction left unmatched. The CDR3 spells CASSPFGQGNSGNTIYF. CDR3 DNA sequence: TGTGCCAGCTCACCCTTCGGACAGGGGAACTCCGGAAACACCATATATTTT.

This clone was seen just once. The V and J genes are TRBV7-2 and TRBJ1-3, with 9 nucleotides matching TRBD1. The CDR3 is 13 residues long. Germline V gives CDR1 SGHTA, CDR2 FQGNSA. The V gene end was trimmed by 5 bases and the J gene end by 8 bases; junction bases not matched to a gene: 4. The CDR3 bases are TGTGCCAGCAGCCGGGACAGGGCAGACACCATATATTTT. It encodes CASSRDRADTIYF.

This clone came up a few times. This chain links TRBV2 with TRBJ2-5, with TRBD2 as a possible D gene (7 bases). The CDR3 totals 13 residues. The germline V and J ends were trimmed by 8 bases and 5 bases, with 15 bases remaining between them. Per the germline V gene, CDR1 is SNHLY and CDR2 is FYNNEI. CDR3 bases: TGTGCCAGCCAGAAGGGGGGGGTGGAGACCCAGTACTTC. Protein product: CASQKGGVETQYF.

J is TRBJ1-4 and V is TRBV18; D gene unclear. The V end lost 0 bases, the J end lost 8 bases, and 13 bases lay between the germline ends. The CDR3 covers 15 residues. Germline-derived CDR1 and CDR2 are KGHSH and LQKENI. The CDR3 region is CASSPPSLGDEKLFF. CDR3 nucleotides: TGTGCCAGCTCACCACCCTCACTAGGTGACGAAAAACTGTTTTTT.

The J gene is TRBJ1-2, the V gene TRBV7-2, with 10 bases that match TRBD1. The CDR3 sequence is 15 residues long. Germline V gene sequence: CDR1 SGHTA, CDR2 FQGNSA. V lost 8 bases to trimming and J lost 0 bases; unmatched junction nucleotides: 6. This CDR3 is CASVDRGLANYGYTF. The CDR3 DNA follows: TGTGCCAGCGTTGACAGGGGGCTAGCTAACTATGGCTACACCTTC.

The V and J genes are TRBV18 and TRBJ1-4; D ambiguous. Trimming cost V 6 bases and J 5 bases, with 13 bases left between them. Per germline, CDR1 KGHSH and CDR2 LQKENI. The CDR3 spans 14 residues. The CDR3 DNA reads TGTGCCAGCTCCCCAACGCGGAAGAATGAAAAACTGTTTTTT. Protein sequence: CASSPTRKNEKLFF.

This chain joins TRBV19 and TRBJ1-1; no definite D call. Trimming left V 7 bases short and J 2 bases short, with 8 bases between. This CDR3 spans 12 amino acids. CDR1 is LNHDA, CDR2 SQIVND, per germline (reference sequence). The CDR3 DNA sequence: TGTGCCAGTACGCGCGTCAACACTGAAGCTTTCTTT. Encoded protein: CASTRVNTEAFF.

The CDR3, as DNA: TGTGCCAGCAGACGTCCGGTCCTCAACTATGGCTACACCTTC. This translates into CASRRPVLNYGYTF. The gene calls are TRBV6-5 and TRBJ1-2; D is ambiguous. The CDR3 has 14 residues. Germline CDR1 is MNHEY and CDR2 is SVGAGI. V was cut by 6 bases and J by 2 bases, with 13 bases left in between.

This clone was recorded once. The V and J genes are TRBV4-2 and TRBJ1-2; 7 nucleotides match TRBD1. V was clipped by 5 bases and J by 4 bases; unmatched bases: 10. The germline gives CDR1 LGHNA, CDR2 YNFKEQ. This CDR3 spans 15 amino acids. CDR3 in amino acids: CASSADRDTFYGYTF. The CDR3 coding sequence is TGTGCCAGCAGCGCCGACAGGGACACCTTCTATGGCTACACCTTC.

This clone was detected only once. The V call is TRBV5-1, the J call TRBJ2-1, with D possibly being TRBD1 (7 bases). The V gene lost 2 bases and the J gene lost 2 bases, with 11 bases spanning the gap. Germline V gives CDR1 SGHRS, CDR2 YFSETQ. The CDR3 is 15 residues long. The DNA of the CDR3 is TGCGCCAGCAGCTTAACAGGGGAGGCCTACAATGAGCAGTTCTTC. Translation: CASSLTGEAYNEQFF.

This chain uses TRBV15 with TRBJ1-1; TRBD1 agrees at 7 bases. This CDR3 is 14 amino acids long. The V and J ends lost 5 bases and 5 bases, in that order; junction bases with no gene match: 8. Per the germline V gene, CDR1 is LNHNV and CDR2 is YYDKDF (reference sequence). Here the CDR3 DNA reads TGTGCCACCAGCCCGGGACAGCGGGAGACTGAAGCTTTCTTT. Translated, it gives CATSPGQRETEAFF.

The rearrangement joins TRBV19 to TRBJ1-1; possibly TRBD1 for D (5 bases). Looked up from germline, CDR1 is LNHDA and CDR2 is SQIVND (reference sequence). Trimming shortened V by 7 bases and J by 1 base, and 10 bases separated the two germline ends. The CDR3 is 13 amino acids. The CDR3 loop is CASTIGQNTEAFF. DNA for the CDR3: TGTGCCAGTACCATCGGACAGAACACTGAAGCTTTCTTT. The full variable domain, its missing parts supplied by reference TRBV19 and TRBJ1-1, is DGGITQSPKYLFRKEGQNVTLSCEQNLNHDAMYWYRQDPGQGLRLIYYSQIVNDFQKGDIAEGYSVSREKKESFPLTVTSAQKNPTAFYLCASTIGQNTEAFFGQGTRLTVV.

The V and J genes are TRBV11-2 and TRBJ2-7, with 7 bases lining up with TRBD2. Germline assignment: CDR1 SGHAT and CDR2 FQNNGV. CDR3 length: 12 residues. The trim removed 0 bases at V and 10 bases at J, leaving 3 bases unmatched. CDR3 sequence: CASSLETSVQYF. The CDR3, as DNA: TGTGCCAGCAGCTTAGAAACTAGCGTTCAGTACTTC.

The chain couples TRBV2 to TRBJ2-7; tentative D call: TRBD1 (6 bases). V was cut by 5 bases and J by 0 bases, with 11 bases left in between. CDR1 is SNHLY, CDR2 FYNNEI, per germline. The CDR3 has 14 amino acids. The CDR3 loop reads CASSLGQFSYEQYF. CDR3 sequence (DNA): TGTGCCAGCAGTTTAGGACAGTTCTCCTACGAGCAGTACTTC.

The V gene is TRBV19, the J gene TRBJ1-5; tentative D call: TRBD1 (6 bases). Deletions cut 3 bases from V and 2 bases from J, with 17 bases between. There are 17 residues in the CDR3. Germline loops: CDR1 LNHDA, CDR2 SQIVND (reference sequence). The CDR3 sequence is CASSIRTGTMGNQPQHF. The CDR3, as DNA: TGTGCCAGTAGTATTCGAACCGGGACAATGGGCAATCAGCCCCAGCATTTT.

Only one count was recorded for this clone. The rearrangement joins TRBV27 to TRBJ1-5; D possibly corresponds to TRBD1 (6 bases). Per germline, CDR1 MNHEY and CDR2 SMNVEV (reference sequence). V shed 5 bases and J shed 2 bases, with 22 bases lying between them. This CDR3 has 18 residues. The CDR3 loop is CASSTYLNRAIGNQPQHF. CDR3 sequence (DNA): TGTGCCAGCAGTACGTACTTGAACAGGGCTATCGGCAATCAGCCCCAGCATTTT.

The gene calls are TRBV27 and TRBJ2-7, with 16 bases that match TRBD2. This CDR3 spans 18 amino acids. Germline V gene data show CDR1 as MNHEY and CDR2 as SMNVEV (reference sequence). The V gene end was trimmed by 5 bases and the J gene end by 7 bases; junction bases not matched to a gene: 14. CDR3 in amino acids: CASSPGTSGGASTREQYF. The CDR3 DNA reads TGTGCCAGCAGTCCTGGGACTAGCGGGGGGGCCTCGACTAGGGAGCAGTACTTC.

This clone showed up just once. The gene calls are TRBV7-3 and TRBJ2-5; 7 positions match TRBD1. The germline V gene has CDR1 SGHTA and CDR2 FQGTGA. V shed 5 bases and J 3 bases; nucleotides not matched to a gene: 6. The CDR3 runs to 14 residues. The CDR3 DNA is TGTGCCAGCAGCGCTGGGACAGACGAAGAGACCCAGTACTTC. The encoded protein is CASSAGTDEETQYF.

The V call is TRBV7-2, the J call TRBJ2-5, with 10 positions matching TRBD2. Germline CDR1 SGHTA, CDR2 FQGNSA. This CDR3 is 17 amino acids long. Trimming cost V 1 base and J 4 bases; bases outside gene matches: 9. DNA of the CDR3: TGTGCCAGCAGCTTAGGGCTAGCGGGGGCCGAGGGAGAGACCCAGTACTTC. This gives the protein CASSLGLAGAEGETQYF.

This sequence joins TRBV18 and TRBJ2-3; the D gene is possibly TRBD2 (6 bases). The CDR3 length is 16 residues. V lost 1 base and J lost 3, with 14 bases in between. Per the germline V gene, CDR1 is KGHSH and CDR2 is LQKENI. This CDR3 reads CASSPLEGAGTDTQYF. DNA for the CDR3: TGTGCCAGCTCACCACTGGAGGGCGCAGGGACAGATACGCAGTATTTT.

The genes are TRBV5-1 and TRBJ1-4; TRBD1 matches 7 bases. This CDR3 region has 14 residues. Germline CDR1 and CDR2: SGHRS and YFSETQ. V lost 5 bases, J lost 2 bases, and 3 bases stayed unmatched. The CDR3: CASSSGQTNEKLFF. The CDR3, as DNA: TGCGCCAGCAGTTCGGGACAGACTAATGAAAAACTGTTTTTT.

This clone was detected many times. The CDR3 sequence is CASSHLAGLATERGTQYF. The CDR3 region has the DNA TGTGCCAGCAGCCACCTCGCGGGACTAGCGACTGAACGGGGTACGCAGTATTTT. V usage is TRBV3-1 (or the pseudogene TRBV3-2) and J usage is TRBJ2-3, with 10 positions matching TRBD2. J gave up 8 bases and V 3 bases, and 17 bases lay outside the gene matches. The CDR3 length is 18 residues. The germline V gene encodes CDR1 LGHDT and CDR2 YNNKEL (reference sequence).

The chain uses TRBV5-6 and TRBJ1-2, with 7 bases that match TRBD1. The V gene's germline CDR1 is SGHDT and CDR2 YYEEEE. The junction had 4 bases not matched to a gene; V was cut back by 1 base and J by 7 bases. CDR3 size: 13 residues. CDR3 sequence: CASSLLGGGGYTF. The CDR3 DNA follows: TGTGCCAGCAGCTTGTTAGGGGGCGGTGGCTACACCTTC.